What follows are 25 T cell receptor beta chains derived from one specimen sequenced in a study of blood T cell repertoires in COVID-19. TCRdb keeps only in-frame clones here, not all; method: immunoSEQ multiplex PCR. The sample holds a few hundred thousand clones; roughly 80% are singletons and the top ten take 4.6%. Sequences were obtained from peripheral blood. These receptor sequences come from a man aged 60 to 69 who had recovered from COVID-19.

The chain uses TRBV27 and TRBJ2-7, with 10 positions matching TRBD2. Germline CDR1 reads MNHEY; CDR2 reads SMNVEV (reference sequence). V lost 5 bases, J lost 2 bases, and 12 bases stayed unmatched. The CDR3 is 17 amino acids. In DNA, the CDR3 is TGTGCCAGCAGTAATAACCTCGGGACTAGCGCTACCTACGAGCAGTACTTC. Translation: CASSNNLGTSATYEQYF.

The J gene is TRBJ1-4, the V gene TRBV6-5; D is possibly TRBD1 (6 bases). V lost 6 bases to trimming and J lost 5 bases, with 16 bases between them. This CDR3 has 15 amino acids. Germline V gene data show CDR1 as MNHEY and CDR2 as SVGAGI. Written as DNA, the CDR3 is TGTGCCAGCAGGGGATCGAGGGGGTTGAATGAAAAACTGTTTTTT. Translating gives CASRGSRGLNEKLFF.

The chain's CDR3 is CASSSGRQVSYEQYF. The DNA of the CDR3 is TGTGCCAGCAGCAGCGGGCGCCAAGTCTCCTACGAGCAGTACTTC. The chain uses TRBV7-2 and TRBJ2-7, with D maybe TRBD2 (6 bases). The CDR3 contains 15 residues. Per germline, CDR1 SGHTA and CDR2 FQGNSA. V was pared by 5 bases and J by 0 bases, with 14 bases between. The whole variable domain, remainder taken from reference TRBV7-2 and TRBJ2-7, is GAGVSQSPSNKVTEKGKDVELRCDPISGHTALYWYRQSLGQGLEFLIYFQGNSAPDKSGLPSDRFSAERTGGSVSTLTIQRTQQEDSAVYLCASSSGRQVSYEQYFGPGTRLTVT.

The rearrangement uses TRBV9 and TRBJ2-1; TRBD2 matches at 9 bases. Germline V gene sequence: CDR1 SGDLS, CDR2 YYNGEE. CDR3 length: 16 amino acids. V lost 0 bases and J lost 4; bases outside the gene matches: 5. CDR3 amino acids: CASSVASSGAYNEQFF. The CDR3 nucleotides are TGTGCCAGCAGCGTAGCGTCTAGCGGGGCTTACAATGAGCAGTTCTTC.

J is TRBJ2-3 and V is TRBV5-4; D is ambiguous. This CDR3 contains 15 residues. Germline CDR1 and CDR2: SGHNT and YYREEE (reference sequence). V shed 4 bases and J shed 0 bases, with 12 bases lying between them. The CDR3 spells CASSARRSSTDTQYF. The CDR3 region has the DNA TGTGCCAGCAGCGCGAGGCGGTCTAGCACAGATACGCAGTATTTT.

The CDR3 reads CASSEDWGVAFF. CDR3 nucleotide sequence: TGTGCCAGCAGTGAGGACTGGGGTGTAGCTTTCTTT. The chain combines TRBV25-1 with TRBJ1-1; D not resolved. V gave up 3 bases and J gave up 10 bases, with 12 bases separating them. The CDR3 extends over 12 amino acids. Germline V gene sequence: CDR1 MGHDK, CDR2 SYGVNS.

This chain links TRBV9 with TRBJ2-3, with 10 nucleotides matching TRBD1. The CDR3 consists of 15 residues. Germline values: CDR1 SGDLS, CDR2 YYNGEE. Germline trimming cut 4 bases from V and 6 bases from J; bases unmatched to any gene: 8. The CDR3: CASSLRQGASDTQYF. CDR3 sequence (DNA): TGTGCCAGCAGCCTTCGACAGGGGGCTTCGGATACGCAGTATTTT. The full variable domain, rest sourced from reference TRBV9 and TRBJ2-3, is DSGVTQTPKHLITATGQRVTLRCSPRSGDLSVYWYQQSLDQGLQFLIQYYNGEERAKGNILERFSAQQFPDLHSELNLSSLELGDSALYFCASSLRQGASDTQYFGPGTRLTVL.

The J gene is TRBJ2-5, the V gene TRBV7-9; D ambiguous. Trimming shortened V by 2 bases and J by 3 bases, and 7 bases separated the two germline ends. From germline, CDR1 is SEHNR and CDR2 FQNEAQ (reference sequence). The CDR3 runs to 13 residues. CDR3: CASSLYLEETQYF. The CDR3 DNA follows: TGTGCCAGCAGCTTATATCTCGAAGAGACCCAGTACTTC.

This rearrangement joins TRBV18 to TRBJ2-1; 10 nucleotides agree with TRBD2. With V trimmed by 3 bases and J by 8 bases, 7 bases remained unmatched. The length of the CDR3 is 15 residues. The germline V gene has CDR1 KGHSH and CDR2 LQKENI. The CDR3 DNA reads TGTGCCAGCTCACCTCCGGGACTAGCGAAGGATGAGCAGTTCTTC. This encodes CASSPPGLAKDEQFF.

The J gene is TRBJ1-1, the V gene TRBV7-9; 8 bases are a match to TRBD1. V trimming: 0 bases; J trimming: 1 base; junction bases outside the gene matches: 7. CDR3 length equals 17 residues. The germline CDR1 and CDR2 sequences are SEHNR and FQNEAQ (reference sequence). The CDR3 protein is CASSLAQQGAGNTEAFF. The CDR3 DNA reads TGTGCCAGCAGCTTAGCGCAGCAGGGGGCCGGGAACACTGAAGCTTTCTTT.

The genes are TRBV6-1 and TRBJ2-7; 8 bases align to TRBD2. This CDR3 contains 17 residues. J gave up 1 base and V 3 bases, and 11 bases lay outside the gene matches. Germline CDR1 MNHNS, CDR2 SASEGT. The CDR3 here is CASSEISGAAGSYEQYF. In DNA, the CDR3 is TGTGCCAGCAGTGAGATTAGCGGGGCCGCAGGGTCCTACGAGCAGTACTTC.

This chain joins TRBV6-5 and TRBJ1-6, with D hard to call. Germline values: CDR1 MNHEY, CDR2 SVGAGI. Trimming removed 6 bases at V and 4 bases at J, with 10 bases between. This CDR3 comprises 14 residues. CDR3 protein: CASRSQNYNSPLHF. CDR3 coding DNA: TGTGCCAGCAGATCACAGAATTATAATTCACCCCTCCACTTT.

This clone was detected only once. V gene TRBV5-6 combines with J gene TRBJ1-1; D perhaps matches TRBD1 (5 bases). The CDR3 totals 14 residues. Between the trimmed V and J ends, which lost 4 bases and 1 base, there was a span of 11 bases. In germline, CDR1 is SGHDT, CDR2 YYEEEE. DNA for the CDR3: TGTGCCAGCAGCGGGGGGTGGCAGAACACTGAAGCTTTCTTT. Translating it yields CASSGGWQNTEAFF.

This clone came up many times. This sequence joins TRBV6-5 and TRBJ2-7; no reliable D call. The CDR3 is 11 residues long. V lost 7 bases and J 3 bases, leaving 7 bases between the germline ends. CDR1 MNHEY and CDR2 SVGAGI come from the germline V gene. For the CDR3, the DNA is TGTGCCAGCACCCATTTCTACGAGCAGTACTTC. As protein: CASTHFYEQYF.

The chain combines TRBV2 with TRBJ2-5; no firm D call. Trimming removed 3 bases from V and 5 bases from J, with 7 bases in between. From germline, CDR1 is SNHLY and CDR2 FYNNEI. This CDR3 is built from 12 residues. The DNA for the CDR3 is TGTGCCAGCAGTGAGTATCCGGAGACCCAGTACTTC. Its translation: CASSEYPETQYF.

This chain uses TRBV28 with TRBJ1-2; 7 nucleotides line up with TRBD1. Unmatched junction bases numbered 8, after V lost 6 bases and J lost 4 bases. CDR1 MDHEN and CDR2 SYDVKM come from the germline V gene. The CDR3 is made up of 14 amino acids. The CDR3 spells CASSPWGQTYGYTF. CDR3 DNA: TGTGCCAGCAGCCCATGGGGACAGACCTATGGCTACACCTTC.

The V gene is TRBV9, the J gene TRBJ2-2; TRBD2 agrees at 9 bases. The CDR3 extends over 17 amino acids. Germline CDR1 and CDR2: SGDLS and YYNGEE. The trim removed 0 bases at V and 4 bases at J, leaving 7 bases unmatched. Here the CDR3 DNA reads TGTGCCAGCAGCGTAGGGGCGGGAGGGCCCGTCACCGGGGAGCTGTTTTTT. It translates to CASSVGAGGPVTGELFF.

This clone showed up just once. The DNA is omitted, as the CDR3 cannot be located on it reliably, and the CDR3 follows TCRdb's listing. The rearrangement links TRBV24-1 to TRBJ2-2; TRBD1 is taken as the D call from the table, unchecked against the DNA. Including both end residues, the CDR3 is 15 amino acids long. The V gene's germline CDR1 is KGHDR and CDR2 SFDVKD. CDR3 residues: CATSPLWTRLGELFF.

V gene TRBV28 combines with J gene TRBJ2-3; D is perhaps TRBD1 (6 bases). V lost 4 bases, J lost 8 bases, and 22 bases lay in between. The CDR3 extends over 16 amino acids. The germline gives CDR1 MDHEN, CDR2 SYDVKM. CDR3 coding DNA: TGTGCCAGCAGTTCGGACCCCAGGGGTCTGCGGGCTACGCAGTATTTT. As protein: CASSSDPRGLRATQYF.

The rearrangement uses TRBV5-1 and TRBJ2-7; a weak D match, TRBD1 (7 bases). This CDR3 contains 15 residues. V shed 4 bases and J shed 1 base, with 15 bases lying between them. The V gene's germline CDR1 is SGHRS and CDR2 YFSETQ. The CDR3 DNA is TGCGCCAGCAGCCCACAGGGGAGCGGGTCCTACGAGCAGTACTTC. It codes for CASSPQGSGSYEQYF.

The chain combines TRBV7-2 with TRBJ2-7, with 7 nucleotides matching TRBD2. The J segment lost 0 bases and the V segment lost 5 bases, leaving 13 bases of the junction unmatched. Germline CDR1 is SGHTA and CDR2 is FQGNSA. This CDR3 spans 17 amino acids. The CDR3 loop reads CASSPPGTISSSYEQYF. CDR3 bases: TGTGCCAGCAGCCCCCCCGGGACTATTAGCAGCTCCTACGAGCAGTACTTC.

This clone was recorded a few times. V usage is TRBV9 and J usage is TRBJ2-3; no firm D call. V was shortened by 5 bases and J by 0 bases, with 10 bases between the two germline ends. This CDR3 is 14 amino acids long. CDR1 is SGDLS and CDR2 is YYNGEE in the germline V gene. CDR3 nucleotide sequence: TGTGCCAGCAGTCCTATCGGGAGCACAGATACGCAGTATTTT. Amino acids: CASSPIGSTDTQYF.

J is TRBJ2-1 and V is TRBV18; D is undetermined. CDR3 length equals 11 residues. Looked up from germline, CDR1 is KGHSH and CDR2 is LQKENI. With 8 bases removed from V and 9 bases from J, the gap between germline ends came to 11 bases. Here the CDR3 DNA reads TGTGCCAGCCAAGAGCGAGGTGAGCAGTTCTTC. This codes for CASQERGEQFF. Full variable domain (rest looked up from reference TRBV18 and TRBJ2-1): NAGVMQNPRHLVRRRGQEARLRCSPMKGHSHVYWYRQLPEEGLKFMVYLQKENIIDESGMPKERFSAEFPKEGPSILRIQQVVRGDSAAYFCASQERGEQFFGPGTRLTVL.

The chain links TRBV27 to TRBJ2-1, with D possibly matching TRBD2 (7 bases). The V gene's germline CDR1 is MNHEY and CDR2 SMNVEV (reference sequence). The V end lost 0 bases, the J end lost 3 bases, and 15 bases lay between the germline ends. This CDR3 is built from 17 residues. In DNA form, the CDR3 reads TGTGCCAGCAGTTTATCGGGGGCGGGAGCCCACTACAATGAGCAGTTCTTC. It yields the protein CASSLSGAGAHYNEQFF.

The chain recombines TRBV9 with TRBJ2-5; 16 positions agree with TRBD2. Trimming at V came to 3 bases and at J to 4 bases, leaving 3 bases not matched to a gene. Germline V lookup: CDR1 SGDLS, CDR2 YYNGEE. The CDR3 loop spans 16 amino acids. As DNA, the CDR3 is TGTGCCAGCAGCGGGGGACTAGCGGGAGGGGTAGAGACCCAGTACTTC. Translated: CASSGGLAGGVETQYF. Drawing the rest from reference TRBV9 and TRBJ2-5, the complete variable domain is DSGVTQTPKHLITATGQRVTLRCSPRSGDLSVYWYQQSLDQGLQFLIQYYNGEERAKGNILERFSAQQFPDLHSELNLSSLELGDSALYFCASSGGLAGGVETQYFGPGTRLLVL.